This TCR beta chain stems from a study of Graves' ophthalmopathy and Graves' hyperthyroidism. The study's findings and limits: Appearing in blood as well were most expanded thyroid clonotypes above 0.001 frequency.

An approximately 10 ml volume of fresh peripheral blood provided the PBMCs. Trimming took off 10 bases at V and 1 base at J, with 13 bases between the two ends. Germline V lookup: CDR1 LNHDA, CDR2 SQIVND (reference sequence). The CDR3 consists of 14 residues. Regarding this clonotype: Its antigen is unidentified.

TCR beta CDR3 regions were amplified from RNA transcripts. RT-PCR in the first round used HTBI primers; a second-round multiplex PCR followed. TCRdb fed the multiplex PCR reads into MiXCR, producing one record per CDR3 protein. The sample includes about 370,000 distinct CDR3 sequences, about 15% of them seen just once. The sample was peripheral blood. The sequence came from an adult woman with stable Graves' hyperthyroidism. This chain connects TRBV19 to TRBJ2-2; weak D call: TRBD2 (5 bases). CDR3 region: CATAEGLNTGELFF. The CDR3 DNA is TGTGCCACCGCAGAGGGTCTGAACACCGGGGAGCTGTTTTTT.